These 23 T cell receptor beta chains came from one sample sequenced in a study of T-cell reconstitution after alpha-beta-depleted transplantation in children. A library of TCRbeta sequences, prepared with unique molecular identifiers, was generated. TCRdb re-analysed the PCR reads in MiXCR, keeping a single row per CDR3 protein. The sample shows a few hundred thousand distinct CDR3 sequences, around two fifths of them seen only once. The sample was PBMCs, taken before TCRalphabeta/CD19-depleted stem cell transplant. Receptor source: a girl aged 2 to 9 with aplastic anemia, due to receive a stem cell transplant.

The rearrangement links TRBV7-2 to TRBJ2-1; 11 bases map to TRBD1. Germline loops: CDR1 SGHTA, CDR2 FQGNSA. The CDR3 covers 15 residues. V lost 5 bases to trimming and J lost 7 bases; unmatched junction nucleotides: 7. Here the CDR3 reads CASSQQGTGGNEQFF. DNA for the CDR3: TGTGCCAGCAGCCAACAAGGGACAGGGGGTAATGAGCAGTTCTTC.

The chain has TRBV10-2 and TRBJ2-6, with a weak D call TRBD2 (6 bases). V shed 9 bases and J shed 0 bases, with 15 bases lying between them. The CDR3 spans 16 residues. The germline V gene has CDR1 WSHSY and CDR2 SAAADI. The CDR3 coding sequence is TGCGCCAGTAGGGACTTCCCGAGCTCTGGGGCCAACGTCCTGACTTTC. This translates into CASRDFPSSGANVLTF.

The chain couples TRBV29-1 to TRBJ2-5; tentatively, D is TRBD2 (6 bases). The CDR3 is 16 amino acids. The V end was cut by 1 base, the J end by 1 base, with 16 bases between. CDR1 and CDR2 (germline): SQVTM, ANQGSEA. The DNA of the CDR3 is TGCAGCGTTGAAGGTGTGGTAGCGGTCCTCCAAGAGACCCAGTACTTC. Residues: CSVEGVVAVLQETQYF.

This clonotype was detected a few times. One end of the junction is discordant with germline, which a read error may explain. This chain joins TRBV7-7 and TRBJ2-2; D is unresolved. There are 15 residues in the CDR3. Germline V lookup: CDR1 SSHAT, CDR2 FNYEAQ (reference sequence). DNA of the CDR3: TGTGCTAGCAGCTTAGGTCAGGTTTACACCGGGGAGCTGTTTTTT. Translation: CASSLGQVYTGELFF.

Here the CDR3 DNA reads TGTGCCAGCTCCCCGGGGGAACTGTACAATGAGCAGTTCTTC. Protein: CASSPGELYNEQFF. The chain couples TRBV18 to TRBJ2-1; D may be TRBD2 (6 bases). The CDR3 totals 14 residues. CDR1 is KGHSH and CDR2 is LQKENI in the germline V gene. The V gene lost 6 bases and the J gene lost 4 bases, with 13 bases spanning the gap.

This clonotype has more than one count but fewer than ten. The CDR3 coding sequence is TGTGCCAGCAGTAATCGACTAGCGGGGACCAACAATGAGCAGTTCTTC. It specifies CASSNRLAGTNNEQFF. The chain uses TRBV6-4 and TRBJ2-1; 11 nucleotides match TRBD2. The CDR3 has 16 amino acids. Germline values: CDR1 MRHNA, CDR2 SNTAGT. V trimming: 5 bases; J trimming: 5 bases; junction bases outside the gene matches: 8.

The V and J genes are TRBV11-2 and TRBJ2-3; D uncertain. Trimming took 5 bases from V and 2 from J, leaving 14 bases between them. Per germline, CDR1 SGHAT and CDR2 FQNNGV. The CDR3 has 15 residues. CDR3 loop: CASSPPSGITDTQYF. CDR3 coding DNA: TGTGCCAGCAGCCCCCCCTCCGGAATCACAGATACGCAGTATTTT.

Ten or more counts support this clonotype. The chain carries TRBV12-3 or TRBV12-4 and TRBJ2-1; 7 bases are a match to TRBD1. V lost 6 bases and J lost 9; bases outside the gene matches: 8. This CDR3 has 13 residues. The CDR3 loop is CASSPPWDSEQFF. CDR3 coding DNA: TGTGCCAGCAGCCCCCCTTGGGACAGTGAGCAGTTCTTC.

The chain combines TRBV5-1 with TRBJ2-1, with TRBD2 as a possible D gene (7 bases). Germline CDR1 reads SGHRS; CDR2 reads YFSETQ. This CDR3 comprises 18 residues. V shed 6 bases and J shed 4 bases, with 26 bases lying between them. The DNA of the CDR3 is TGCGCCAGCACCCAAGCCCAGGGCGGGGGCAGAGTGTACAATGAGCAGTTCTTC. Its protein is CASTQAQGGGRVYNEQFF.

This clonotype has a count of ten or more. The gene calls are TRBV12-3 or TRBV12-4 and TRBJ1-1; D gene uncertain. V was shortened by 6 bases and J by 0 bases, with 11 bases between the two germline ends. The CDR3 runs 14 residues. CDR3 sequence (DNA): TGTGCCAGCAGGCGGAGAAACATGAACACTGAAGCTTTCTTT. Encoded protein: CASRRRNMNTEAFF.

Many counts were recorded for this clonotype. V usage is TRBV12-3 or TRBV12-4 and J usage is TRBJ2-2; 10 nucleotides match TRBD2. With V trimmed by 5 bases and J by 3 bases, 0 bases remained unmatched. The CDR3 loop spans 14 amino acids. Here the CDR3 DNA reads TGTGCCAGCAGTAGCGGGAGGGACACCGGGGAGCTGTTTTTT. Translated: CASSSGRDTGELFF.

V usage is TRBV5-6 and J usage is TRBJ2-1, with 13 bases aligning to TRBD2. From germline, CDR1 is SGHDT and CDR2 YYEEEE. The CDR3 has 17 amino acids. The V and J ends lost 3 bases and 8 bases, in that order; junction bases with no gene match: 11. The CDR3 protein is CASSSPRTSGSLDEQFF. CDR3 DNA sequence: TGTGCCAGCAGCTCGCCGAGGACTAGCGGGAGTCTCGATGAGCAGTTCTTC.

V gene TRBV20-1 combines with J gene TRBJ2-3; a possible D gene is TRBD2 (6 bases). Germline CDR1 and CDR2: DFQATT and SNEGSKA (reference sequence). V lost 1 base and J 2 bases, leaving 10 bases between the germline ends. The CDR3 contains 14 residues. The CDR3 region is CSARAGATTDTQYF. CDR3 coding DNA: TGCAGTGCTAGAGCGGGAGCCACCACAGATACGCAGTATTTT.

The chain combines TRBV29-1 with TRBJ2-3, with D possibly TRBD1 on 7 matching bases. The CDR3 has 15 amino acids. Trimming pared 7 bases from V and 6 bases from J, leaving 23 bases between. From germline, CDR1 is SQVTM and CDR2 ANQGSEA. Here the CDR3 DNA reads TGCAGCGGTTGTAAGGGGCAGGGGGGAGAGGATACGCAGTATTTT. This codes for CSGCKGQGGEDTQYF.

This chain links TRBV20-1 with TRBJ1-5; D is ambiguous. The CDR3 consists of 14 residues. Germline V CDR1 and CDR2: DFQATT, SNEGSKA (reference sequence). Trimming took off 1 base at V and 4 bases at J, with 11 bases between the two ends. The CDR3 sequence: CSARVELPNQPQHF. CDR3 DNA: TGCAGTGCTAGAGTTGAGCTCCCTAATCAGCCCCAGCATTTT.

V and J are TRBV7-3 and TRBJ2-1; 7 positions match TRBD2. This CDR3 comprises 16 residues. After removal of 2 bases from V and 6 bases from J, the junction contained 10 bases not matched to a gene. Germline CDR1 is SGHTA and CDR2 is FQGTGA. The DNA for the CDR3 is TGTGCCAGCAGCTTATCAAGCGGGAAGGGACCCAATGAGCAGTTCTTC. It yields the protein CASSLSSGKGPNEQFF.

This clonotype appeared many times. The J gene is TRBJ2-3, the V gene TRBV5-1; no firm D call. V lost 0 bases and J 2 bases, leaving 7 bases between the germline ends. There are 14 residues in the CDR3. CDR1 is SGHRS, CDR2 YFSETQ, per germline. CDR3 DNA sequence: TGCGCCAGCAGCTTGGAACTTTACACAGATACGCAGTATTTT. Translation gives CASSLELYTDTQYF.

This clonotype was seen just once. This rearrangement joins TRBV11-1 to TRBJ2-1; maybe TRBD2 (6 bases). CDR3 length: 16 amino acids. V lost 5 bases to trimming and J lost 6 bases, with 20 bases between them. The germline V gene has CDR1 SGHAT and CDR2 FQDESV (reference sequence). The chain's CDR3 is CASSREAGPLVNEQFF. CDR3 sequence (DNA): TGTGCCAGCAGCAGGGAAGCGGGCCCACTAGTCAATGAGCAGTTCTTC.

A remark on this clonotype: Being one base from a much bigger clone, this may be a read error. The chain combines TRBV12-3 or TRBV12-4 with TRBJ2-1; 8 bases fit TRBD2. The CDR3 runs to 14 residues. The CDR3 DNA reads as TGTGCCAGCAGTTGGGGGACTAGGGGCCATGAGCATTTCTTC. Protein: CASSWGTRGHEHFF.

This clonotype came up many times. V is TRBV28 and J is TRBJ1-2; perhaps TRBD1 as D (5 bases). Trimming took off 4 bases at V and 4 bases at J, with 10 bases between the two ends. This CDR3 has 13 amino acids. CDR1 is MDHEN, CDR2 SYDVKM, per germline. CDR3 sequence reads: CASSSEGRYGYTF. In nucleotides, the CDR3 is TGTGCCAGCAGTTCGGAGGGGCGCTATGGCTACACCTTC.

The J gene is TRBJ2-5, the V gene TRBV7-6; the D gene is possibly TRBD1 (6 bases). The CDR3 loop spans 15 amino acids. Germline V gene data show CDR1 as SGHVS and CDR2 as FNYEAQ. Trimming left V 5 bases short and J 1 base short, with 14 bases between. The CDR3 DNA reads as TGTGCCAGCAGCCTCGAGCAGGGGACCCAAGAGACCCAGTACTTC. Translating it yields CASSLEQGTQETQYF.

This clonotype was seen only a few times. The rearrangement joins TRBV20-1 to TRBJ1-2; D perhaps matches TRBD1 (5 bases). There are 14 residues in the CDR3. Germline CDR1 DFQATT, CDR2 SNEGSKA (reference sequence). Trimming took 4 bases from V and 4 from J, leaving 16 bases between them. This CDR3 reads CSANPEGGVYGYTF. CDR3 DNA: TGCAGTGCTAACCCCGAGGGAGGGGTCTATGGCTACACCTTC.

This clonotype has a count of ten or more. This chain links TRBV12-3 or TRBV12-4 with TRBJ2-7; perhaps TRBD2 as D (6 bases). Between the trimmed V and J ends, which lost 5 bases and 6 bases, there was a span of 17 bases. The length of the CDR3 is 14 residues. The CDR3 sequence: CASSETPGEAEQYF. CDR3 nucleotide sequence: TGTGCCAGCAGTGAGACTCCGGGGGAAGCCGAGCAGTACTTC.